What follows are 6 T cell receptor beta chains derived from one specimen sequenced in a study of blood T cell repertoires in COVID-19. The repertoire was sequenced with immunoSEQ multiplex PCR; TCRdb's copy has only in-frame clones and lacks some. The sample has roughly 100,000 clones; 70% to 85% are singletons. Sequenced sample: peripheral blood. These receptors came from a man between 65 and 85 years old with acute or convalescent COVID-19.

This chain uses TRBV9 with TRBJ1-3, with 10 bases fitting TRBD1. This CDR3 has 18 residues. V was clipped by 0 bases and J by 2 bases; unmatched bases: 8. CDR1 SGDLS and CDR2 YYNGEE come from the germline V gene. In DNA, the CDR3 is TGTGCCAGCAGCGTAGGTCCCATCGGGACAGGGGCTGGAAACACCATATATTTT. This translates into CASSVGPIGTGAGNTIYF.

The V and J genes are TRBV7-6 and TRBJ1-6, with D perhaps matching TRBD1 (5 bases). Trimming removed 5 bases at V and 4 bases at J, with 12 bases between. This CDR3 has 15 amino acids. In germline, CDR1 is SGHVS, CDR2 FNYEAQ. This CDR3 is CASSPQTDYNSPLHF. CDR3 DNA: TGTGCCAGCAGCCCCCAGACAGATTATAATTCACCCCTCCACTTT.

This chain joins TRBV2 and TRBJ1-2, with unresolved D. This CDR3 region has 14 residues. The germline gives CDR1 SNHLY, CDR2 FYNNEI. Trimming removed 4 bases at V and 8 bases at J, with 17 bases between. The CDR3 region has the DNA TGTGCCAGCAGTGTAGGAGGGTTGGCGGACGGCTACACCTTC. Translation: CASSVGGLADGYTF.

The CDR3 DNA is TGTGCCAGCAGCGCCGCTAGCGGGAGCTACGAGCAGTACTTC. Residues: CASSAASGSYEQYF. V and J are TRBV7-2 and TRBJ2-7, with 10 bases that match TRBD2. The CDR3 is 14 amino acids. Germline trimming cut 5 bases from V and 3 bases from J; bases unmatched to any gene: 4. The germline V gene has CDR1 SGHTA and CDR2 FQGNSA.

As for this clone: At one end the junction does not follow the germline gene, possibly because of a read error. This rearrangement joins TRBV29-1 to TRBJ1-1; TRBD1 is a possible D gene (6 bases). The CDR3 loop spans 17 amino acids. CDR1 is SQVTM and CDR2 is ANQGSEA in the germline V gene. The CDR3 sequence is CSVGGSGAASLNAEAFF. CDR3 in DNA: TGCAGCGTTGGGGGGTCAGGGGCCGCTTCCTTGAACGCTGAAGCTTTCTTT.

The chain uses TRBV10-1 and TRBJ2-3, with TRBD2 as a possible D gene (5 bases). The V end was cut by 6 bases, the J end by 1 base, with 11 bases between. Germline V gives CDR1 WNHNN, CDR2 SYGVQD (reference sequence). The length of the CDR3 is 14 residues. The CDR3 sequence is CASSPSGRTDTQYF. In nucleotides, the CDR3 is TGCGCCAGCAGCCCCAGCGGACGCACAGATACGCAGTATTTT.